This TCR beta chain was captured by sequencing in a study of PD-1 blockade in classical Hodgkin lymphoma (dated by TCRdb to the early 2020s). As for the study more broadly: Nivolumab dosing was 3 mg/kg intravenously every 2 weeks, continuing until either disease progression or unacceptable toxicity. The study used TCR beta sequencing and CyTOF to define a peripheral blood immune signature of response to PD-1 blockade in classical Hodgkin lymphoma. Results the study describes overall, beyond this receptor: The study was restricted to a single clinical trial cohort, and the causes of repertoire differences, possibly disease activity or prior therapy, were left undefined. Lower diversity was seen in patients whose nivolumab began less than 1 year after ASCT, and these patients were left out of later analyses so that immune reconstitution would not confound the results. Baseline TCR diversity was reported as lower in newly diagnosed patients than in healthy donors, and lower still in relapsed/refractory patients. CD4+ but not CD8+ TCR diversity rose significantly by C4D1 (p=0.0027 vs p=0.16), most apparent in complete responders (p=0.02). Among trial patients, those achieving complete response had baseline diversity similar to that of newly diagnosed patients, while diversity was significantly lower in partial responders and progressors.

Here V drops 4 bases and J drops 0 bases, and the junction holds 5 bases not matched to any gene. CDR1 and CDR2 are read off the germline V gene as SGHRS and YFSETQ. There are 16 amino acids in the CDR3, from cysteine to phenylalanine inclusive. Only CDR3 DNA is held: 48 bases, read in frame from base 1. What the time point label conveys for this sample: cycle 4 day 1 (C4D1), after more than 5 weeks of nivolumab. All trial patients had relapsed after autologous stem cell transplantation, with cohorts A, B and C differing in prior brentuximab vedotin exposure. A total of about 51 patients with relapsed/refractory classical Hodgkin lymphoma made up the trial cohort, and each patient's best overall response was complete response, partial response or progressive disease. Single-agent nivolumab was administered to trial patients in the multi-cohort phase II CheckMate 205 trial. An independent review committee assessed best overall response using the 2007 International Working Group response criteria. Trial PBMCs were collected just before the start of nivolumab (C1D1) and during therapy at cycle 2 day 1 and cycle 4 day 1. Peripheral blood was collected in 8 mL Vacutainer Cell Preparation Tubes, from which PBMCs were isolated by centrifugation and then cryopreserved.

Genomic DNA was isolated using the Qiagen DNeasy kit from unsorted PBMCs as well as from negatively selected CD4+ and CD8+ fractions. TCR beta CDR3 regions were amplified by immunoSEQ multiplex PCR using primers annealing to V and J segments. Amplification bias was minimized using a synthetic immune receptor repertoire, and residual bias was removed computationally after sequencing. The authors processed their data as follows. Repertoire diversity was quantified as the Shannon entropy index using custom Python scripts. The unsorted, CD4+ and CD8+ repertoires were each analyzed separately, with the exception of combined analyses, where CD4+ and CD8+ sequences were merged in silico. A clone was considered expanded if an increase in frequency of at least 2-fold after treatment relative to C1D1 was found, and a pseudocount of 0.5 was applied to clones undetected at baseline. Clones with 0 or 1 copy at C1D1 were defined as singleton clones, while clones with 2 or more copies were defined as non-singleton clones. Clones expanded in unsorted samples were annotated as CD4+, CD8+ or unknown by matching protein sequences in sorted samples from the same patient. Diversity changes from C1D1 to C4D1 were tested in paired samples using Wilcoxon tests. TCRdb holds this immuneACCESS table with in-frame rearrangements only. Some clones are missing; in checked studies, unresolved V genes explain under half, and the rest has no known cause. The V and J calls and clone size were taken over from that table, and D and trimming were inferred from the DNA. This sample is represented by 46,000 or so clones; roughly 78% of them were singletons. 37% of the sample belongs to the ten largest clones.

Comment on this clone: Its antigen specificity is not known. Base-call qualities are not available, and no considerably larger clone is one nucleotide away.

Sequenced material: peripheral blood mononuclear cells (PBMCs), taken before the fourth cycle of nivolumab. This receptor was obtained from a human donor with classical Hodgkin lymphoma. Here the chain combines TRBV5-1 and TRBJ2-2; TRBD1 lines up with 8 middle nucleotides. The CDR3 region has the sequence CASSVQGATNTGELFF. The DNA sequence is as follows: TGCGCCAGCAGCGTTCAGGGGGCTACGAACACCGGGGAGCTGTTTTTT. The full variable domain, with segments outside the CDR3 supplied by the reference TRBV5-1 and TRBJ2-2 proteins, appears as KAGVTQTPRYLIKTRGQQVTLSCSPISGHRSVSWYQQTPGQGLQFLFEYFSETQRNKGNFPGRFSGRQFSNSRSEMNVSTLELGDSALYLCASSVQGATNTGELFFGEGSRLTVL.